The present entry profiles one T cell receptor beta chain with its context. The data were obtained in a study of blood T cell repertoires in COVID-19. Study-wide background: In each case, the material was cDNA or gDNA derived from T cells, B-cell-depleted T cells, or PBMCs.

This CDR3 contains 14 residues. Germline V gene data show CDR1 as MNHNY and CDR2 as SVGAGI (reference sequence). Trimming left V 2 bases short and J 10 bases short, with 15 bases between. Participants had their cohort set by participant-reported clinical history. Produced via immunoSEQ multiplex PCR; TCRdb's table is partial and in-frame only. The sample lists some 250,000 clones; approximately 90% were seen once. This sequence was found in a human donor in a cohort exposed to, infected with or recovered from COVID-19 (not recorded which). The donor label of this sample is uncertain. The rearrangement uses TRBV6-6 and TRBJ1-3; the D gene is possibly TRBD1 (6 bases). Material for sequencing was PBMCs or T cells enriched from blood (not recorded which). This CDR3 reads CASSYGGVGGTIYF. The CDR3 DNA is TGTGCCAGCAGTTACGGGGGCGTCGGTGGTACCATATATTTT.